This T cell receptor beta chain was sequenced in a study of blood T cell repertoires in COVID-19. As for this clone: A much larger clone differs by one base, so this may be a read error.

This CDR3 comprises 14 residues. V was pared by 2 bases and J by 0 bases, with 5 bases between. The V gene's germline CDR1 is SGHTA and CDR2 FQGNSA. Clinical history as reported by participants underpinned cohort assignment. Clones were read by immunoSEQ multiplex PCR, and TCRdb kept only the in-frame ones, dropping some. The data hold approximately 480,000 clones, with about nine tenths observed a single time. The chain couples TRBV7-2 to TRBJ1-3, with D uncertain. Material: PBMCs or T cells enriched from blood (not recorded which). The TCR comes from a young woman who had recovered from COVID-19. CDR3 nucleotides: TGTGCCAGCAGCTTACGGAGCTCTGGAAACACCATATATTTT. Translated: CASSLRSSGNTIYF.